Below are 26 T cell receptor beta chains sequenced from a single sample in a study of human T cells and chemical hapten exposure. TCRdb analysed the RACE reads with MiXCR anew, one entry per CDR3 protein. This sample has approximately 100,000 distinct CDR3 sequences, with approximately 12% found just once. Noted time point: pre-sensitization, week 0. Treatment of the sample: therapeutic diphenylcyclopropenone sensitization with weekly scalp DPC. The sample consisted of whole blood, taken in connection with sensitization to the hapten diphenylcyclopropenone (DPC). Receptors were obtained from a woman between 50 and 59 years old with alopecia areata. Some clones in this sample may be carry-over from other donors' samples.

This clonotype was counted many times. The genes are TRBV6-5 and TRBJ2-3; D gene uncertain. V gave up 5 bases and J gave up 3 bases, with 21 bases separating them. Germline assignment: CDR1 MNHEY and CDR2 SVGAGI. The CDR3 loop spans 17 amino acids. The CDR3 reads CASSPRIRPRKTDTQYF. The DNA of the CDR3 is TGTGCCAGCAGTCCCCGCATCCGACCGAGGAAGACAGATACGCAGTATTTT.

V gene TRBV28 combines with J gene TRBJ1-1; possibly TRBD1 for D (6 bases). The CDR3 is 14 residues long. V lost 4 bases and J 0 bases, leaving 9 bases between the germline ends. CDR1 is MDHEN, CDR2 SYDVKM, per germline. The CDR3 coding sequence is TGTGCCAGCAGTTCCCGGGGGCTGAACACTGAAGCTTTCTTT. Residues: CASSSRGLNTEAFF.

The chain employs TRBV2 and TRBJ2-1; 9 bases map to TRBD1. The CDR3 has 12 residues. Germline assignment: CDR1 SNHLY and CDR2 FYNNEI. V shed 4 bases, J shed 13 bases, and the junction held 5 bases outside the gene matches. CDR3 residues: CASSAGDRDQFF. The CDR3, as DNA: TGTGCCAGCAGTGCGGGGGACAGGGATCAGTTCTTC.

The chain recombines TRBV11-3 with TRBJ2-2, with 7 positions matching TRBD1. The CDR3 consists of 13 residues. Losses at the gene ends were 3 bases for V and 5 bases for J; bases not matched to a gene: 0. Germline V CDR1 and CDR2: SGHNT, YENEEA. Here the CDR3 DNA reads TGTGCCAGCAGCTTGACAGGGACCGGGGAGCTGTTTTTT. The encoded protein is CASSLTGTGELFF.

J is TRBJ2-3 and V is TRBV7-9; weak D call: TRBD2 (6 bases). The V and J ends lost 5 bases and 6 bases respectively, with 12 bases between them. The CDR3 loop spans 13 amino acids. Germline-derived CDR1 and CDR2 are SEHNR and FQNEAQ (reference sequence). The CDR3 loop is CASSSSGMDTQYF. DNA for the CDR3: TGTGCCAGCAGCAGTAGCGGAATGGATACGCAGTATTTT.

The chain has TRBV13 and TRBJ2-2, with 10 bases aligning to TRBD2. The ends lost 5 bases at V and 6 bases at J; junction bases unmatched: 9. From germline, CDR1 is PRHDT and CDR2 FYEKMQ (reference sequence). This CDR3 contains 16 residues. The CDR3 is CASSVAGGHRSGELFF. The CDR3 DNA sequence: TGTGCCAGCAGCGTAGCGGGGGGCCACAGGTCCGGGGAGCTGTTTTTT.

This clonotype was seen at least ten times. The chain recombines TRBV28 with TRBJ2-3; tentatively, D is TRBD1 (6 bases). The V and J ends lost 3 bases and 0 bases respectively, with 10 bases between them. The CDR3 runs 15 residues. Germline V gene lookup returns CDR1 MDHEN and CDR2 SYDVKM. DNA for the CDR3: TGTGCCAGCAGTTTTACAGGGTGGAGCACAGATACGCAGTATTTT. It yields the protein CASSFTGWSTDTQYF. The full variable domain, rest sourced from reference TRBV28 and TRBJ2-3, is DVKVTQSSRYLVKRTGEKVFLECVQDMDHENMFWYRQDPGLGLRLIYFSYDVKMKEKGDIPEGYSVSREKKERFSLILESASTNQTSMYLCASSFTGWSTDTQYFGPGTRLTVL.

This clonotype was detected only a few times. The J gene is TRBJ2-3, the V gene TRBV13, with D unclear. Trimming pared 4 bases from V and 4 bases from J, leaving 6 bases between. Germline CDR1 PRHDT, CDR2 FYEKMQ (reference sequence). CDR3 length: 12 residues. This CDR3 reads CASSSLADTQYF. CDR3 in DNA: TGTGCCAGCAGCTCGTTGGCAGATACGCAGTATTTT.

The chain links TRBV29-1 to TRBJ1-5; 11 nucleotides match TRBD1. Trimming took 6 bases from V and 7 from J; bases not matched to a gene: 8. The CDR3 runs to 14 residues. Germline assignment: CDR1 SQVTM and CDR2 ANQGSEA. In DNA, the CDR3 is TGCAGCGTACGGACAGGGGGCGATGAACAGCCCCAGCATTTT. Its protein product is CSVRTGGDEQPQHF.

This clonotype was counted a few times. This chain links TRBV12-3 or TRBV12-4 with TRBJ1-1, with D uncertain. The CDR3 is made up of 14 amino acids. Between the trimmed V and J ends, which lost 2 bases and 10 bases, there was a span of 17 bases. CDR3 protein: CASSLSAAARRAFF. CDR3 bases: TGTGCCAGCAGTTTATCCGCGGCAGCCCGCCGAGCTTTCTTT.

The J gene is TRBJ2-3, the V gene TRBV20-1; the D is unclear. In germline, CDR1 is DFQATT, CDR2 SNEGSKA (reference sequence). The CDR3 totals 13 residues. V lost 1 base and J 8 bases, leaving 13 bases between the germline ends. As DNA, the CDR3 is TGCAGTGCTAGAGTAGAAGTGCTGGGTACGCAGTATTTT. This gives the protein CSARVEVLGTQYF.

The chain uses TRBV9 and TRBJ1-1; D is undetermined. The CDR3 has 13 residues. Germline V CDR1 and CDR2: SGDLS, YYNGEE. Trimming took off 7 bases at V and 6 bases at J, with 16 bases between the two ends. The CDR3 DNA reads as TGTGCCAGCGTTAGTGTAGCCGTCGCTGAAGCTTTCTTT. This codes for CASVSVAVAEAFF.

This clonotype was seen a few times. The rearrangement uses TRBV7-2 and TRBJ1-4; the D is unclear. The CDR3 contains 14 residues. CDR1 SGHTA and CDR2 FQGNSA come from the germline V gene. V was cut by 0 bases and J by 5 bases, with 7 bases left in between. The CDR3 protein is CASSLAGRNEKLFF. CDR3 nucleotides: TGTGCCAGCAGCTTAGCAGGCAGGAATGAAAAACTGTTTTTT.

V is TRBV10-3 and J is TRBJ1-1; D is undetermined. Trimming removed 3 bases at V and 0 bases at J, with 14 bases between. CDR1 is ENHRY, CDR2 SYGVKD, per germline. The CDR3 covers 16 residues. The CDR3 DNA reads TGTGCCATCAGTGATCGAACCATCCTGATGAACACTGAAGCTTTCTTT. It specifies CAISDRTILMNTEAFF.

This clonotype was counted ten times or more. CDR3 sequence (DNA): TGTGCCAGCAGCAAACGACAGGACACAGATACGCAGTATTTT. It codes for CASSKRQDTDTQYF. This chain uses TRBV7-6 with TRBJ2-3, with D possibly matching TRBD1 (6 bases). CDR1 is SGHVS and CDR2 is FNYEAQ in the germline V gene. This CDR3 has 14 amino acids. Trimming removed 5 bases from V and 2 bases from J, with 11 bases in between.

This clonotype was picked up many times. The J gene is TRBJ2-3, the V gene TRBV5-1; D is unresolved. The length of the CDR3 is 14 residues. Trimming cost V 0 bases and J 5 bases, with 10 bases left between them. CDR1 is SGHRS and CDR2 is YFSETQ in the germline V gene. The CDR3 sequence: CASSLEWSGDTQYF. CDR3 DNA: TGCGCCAGCAGCTTGGAATGGTCGGGAGATACGCAGTATTTT.

This clonotype was picked up many times. V usage is TRBV28 and J usage is TRBJ1-5, with 9 bases that match TRBD1. The CDR3 runs 18 residues. V gave up 6 bases and J gave up 3 bases; unmatched junction bases: 15. CDR1 and CDR2 from the germline V gene are MDHEN and SYDVKM. The CDR3, as DNA: TGTGCCAGCAGCTTCGGGACAGGGTATGTGGCATACAATCAGCCCCAGCATTTT. Translating gives CASSFGTGYVAYNQPQHF. The full variable domain, completed using reference TRBV28 and TRBJ1-5, is DVKVTQSSRYLVKRTGEKVFLECVQDMDHENMFWYRQDPGLGLRLIYFSYDVKMKEKGDIPEGYSVSREKKERFSLILESASTNQTSMYLCASSFGTGYVAYNQPQHFGDGTRLSIL.

A remark on this clonotype: An end of the junction differs from the germline gene, which may be a read error. CDR3 loop: CASSLGPVTETQHF. The CDR3 coding sequence is TGTGCCAGCAGCTTAGGCCCAGTCACAGAGACCCAGCACTTC. This rearrangement joins TRBV7-2 to TRBJ2-5; D remains unclear. CDR3 length: 14 residues. Germline V gives CDR1 SGHTA, CDR2 FQGNSA.

The chain employs TRBV4-2 and TRBJ2-7; D gene ambiguous. Trimming took 1 base from V and 0 from J, leaving 10 bases between them. The CDR3 length is 15 residues. Germline CDR1 is LGHNA and CDR2 is YNFKEQ. The CDR3 DNA reads as TGTGCCAGCAGCCAAGGCACTGCCCCCTCCTACGAGCAGTACTTC. Amino acids: CASSQGTAPSYEQYF.

V gene TRBV15 combines with J gene TRBJ1-1; D call uncertain. Trimming stripped 0 bases from V and 0 bases from J, with 8 bases between. Germline V lookup: CDR1 LNHNV, CDR2 YYDKDF (reference sequence). This CDR3 contains 15 residues. CDR3 protein: CATSRDIQVNTEAFF. The CDR3 region has the DNA TGTGCCACCAGCAGAGATATCCAGGTGAACACTGAAGCTTTCTTT.

This clonotype was counted between two and nine times. CDR3 in amino acids: CASSSALYNGAFF. Written as DNA, the CDR3 is TGTGCCAGCAGCTCGGCGTTATACAACGGAGCTTTCTTT. This chain joins TRBV11-2 and TRBJ1-1; D is undetermined. Germline V CDR1 and CDR2: SGHAT, FQNNGV. The CDR3 runs to 13 residues. The V end lost 4 bases, the J end lost 10 bases, and 16 bases lay between the germline ends.

The chain is built from TRBV27 and TRBJ1-1, with TRBD1 as a possible D gene (6 bases). The germline V gene has CDR1 MNHEY and CDR2 SMNVEV (reference sequence). The CDR3 covers 14 residues. V lost 6 bases, J lost 5 bases, and 16 bases lay in between. CDR3 in DNA: TGTGCCAGCAGGTATAAGGGGGGGATTACTGAAGCTTTCTTT. This translates into CASRYKGGITEAFF.

This clonotype showed up just a few times. The rearrangement uses TRBV27 and TRBJ1-1, with D possibly being TRBD1 (5 bases). The CDR3 loop spans 14 amino acids. Trimming pared 6 bases from V and 2 bases from J, leaving 13 bases between. Per germline, CDR1 MNHEY and CDR2 SMNVEV (reference sequence). The CDR3 here is CASRKIRDNTEAFF. CDR3 nucleotides: TGTGCCAGCAGAAAAATCCGGGACAACACTGAAGCTTTCTTT.

This clonotype was detected many times. V and J are TRBV2 and TRBJ2-7, with TRBD1 as a possible D gene (5 bases). Trimming shortened V by 2 bases and J by 2 bases, and 13 bases separated the two germline ends. The CDR3 has 15 amino acids. The germline V gene has CDR1 SNHLY and CDR2 FYNNEI. In nucleotides, the CDR3 is TGTGCCAGCAGTGAAAGTAGAACAGGACCCTACGAGCAGTACTTC. Amino acid sequence: CASSESRTGPYEQYF.

This clonotype came up a few times. V is TRBV5-1 and J is TRBJ2-2; D is perhaps TRBD1 or TRBD2 (5 bases each). The germline gives CDR1 SGHRS, CDR2 YFSETQ. Trimming removed 2 bases at V and 3 bases at J, with 17 bases between. The CDR3 consists of 17 residues. Here the CDR3 reads CASSFGRRGADTGELFF. For the CDR3, the DNA is TGCGCCAGCAGCTTCGGTCGCCGGGGCGCCGACACCGGGGAGCTGTTTTTT. Full variable domain (remainder filled in from reference TRBV5-1 and TRBJ2-2): KAGVTQTPRYLIKTRGQQVTLSCSPISGHRSVSWYQQTPGQGLQFLFEYFSETQRNKGNFPGRFSGRQFSNSRSEMNVSTLELGDSALYLCASSFGRRGADTGELFFGEGSRLTVL.

The rearrangement links TRBV27 to TRBJ1-5; no clear D. The CDR3 is 13 residues long. Germline V gene data show CDR1 as MNHEY and CDR2 as SMNVEV (reference sequence). Trimming pared 1 base from V and 5 bases from J, leaving 6 bases between. CDR3 protein: CASSLFRDQPQHF. CDR3 in DNA: TGTGCCAGCAGTTTATTTCGGGATCAGCCCCAGCATTTT.